Sequencing of this T cell receptor (beta chain) was carried out in a study of HIV-infected patients and healthy controls. Study results and limitations: HIV-associated CDR3 frequencies dropped significantly during therapy; CMV-associated ones, mostly rising, changed nonsignificantly.

Notes on this clonotype: The antigen remains unidentified.

No cell fractionation was done, so the repertoire covers all unsorted peripheral blood T cells. cDNA was made from about 480 ng RNA using alpha and beta constant primers. Each of the alpha and beta chains got its own library through chain-specific third strand synthesis with indices. In TCRdb, the 5' RACE reads were re-called with MiXCR into one record per CDR3 protein. The table includes roughly 22,000 distinct CDR3 sequences, approximately 9% detected once. Germline V lookup: CDR1 LGHNA, CDR2 YNFKEQ. The CDR3 contains 14 residues. The ends lost 1 base at V and 4 bases at J; junction bases unmatched: 3.

The material sequenced was blood. This sequence originates from an adult in good health. The genes are TRBV4-2 and TRBJ1-2, with 7 bases that match TRBD1. The CDR3 is CASSQGQGFYGYTF. CDR3 coding DNA: TGTGCCAGCAGCCAAGGACAGGGTTTCTATGGCTACACCTTC.